These 29 T cell receptor beta chains originate from one sample sequenced in a study of HIV-infected patients and healthy controls (TCRdb year 2014). Receptor libraries were prepared by 5' RACE. Sequencing took place on an Illumina MiSeq. Using SuperScript III with primers targeting the alpha and beta constant regions, approximately 450 ng of RNA was reverse transcribed. Separate libraries for the alpha and beta chains were generated through chain-specific third strand synthesis that incorporated multiplexing indices. TCRdb redid the processing of the public reads, applying fastp at Q25 and MiXCR, and retained in-frame beta chains. Merged by CDR3 protein, the rows form single entries marked with the most common genes and DNA. Here the sample has 6,000 to 8,000 distinct CDR3 sequences; approximately 10% occur a single time. The top ten constitute roughly 30% of the sample. Whole blood was used without cell fractionation, so the repertoire reflected all unsorted peripheral T cells.

The starting material was blood, obtained before antiretroviral therapy. The receptors were gathered from an adult with HIV infection.

At least ten counts were recorded for this clonotype. The V call is TRBV6-1, the J call TRBJ1-5; the D gene is possibly TRBD1 (5 bases). Trimming left V 4 bases short and J 6 bases short, with 7 bases between. Germline V lookup: CDR1 MNHNS, CDR2 SASEGT. The CDR3 extends over 12 amino acids. The CDR3 bases are TGTGCCAGCAGTGTAAGGGGTCAGCCCCAGCATTTT. Translating it yields CASSVRGQPQHF.

This clonotype is medium-sized (0.01 to 0.1%) in the sample. V usage is TRBV20-1 and J usage is TRBJ1-5; the D is unclear. This CDR3 has 13 amino acids. V shed 3 bases and J shed 7 bases, with 13 bases lying between them. The V gene's germline CDR1 is DFQATT and CDR2 SNEGSKA (reference sequence). The CDR3 is CSARKPGEQPQHF. DNA of the CDR3: TGCAGTGCTAGGAAGCCAGGCGAGCAGCCCCAGCATTTT.

This clonotype came up many times. The chain carries TRBV12-3 or TRBV12-4 and TRBJ1-4; the D is unclear. Trimming stripped 3 bases from V and 5 bases from J, with 10 bases between. The CDR3 has 14 residues. The CDR3 DNA sequence: TGTGCCAGCAGTTTCAACCGGGCGAATGAAAAACTGTTTTTT. This codes for CASSFNRANEKLFF.

By share of the sample, this clonotype is medium-sized. The rearrangement joins TRBV9 to TRBJ2-5; 9 nucleotides line up with TRBD2. Trimming at V came to 0 bases and at J to 3 bases, leaving 6 bases not matched to a gene. The CDR3 extends over 16 amino acids. Germline V CDR1 and CDR2: SGDLS, YYNGEE. The CDR3 DNA follows: TGTGCCAGCAGCGTAGGTCTAGCGGGAAGTGAAGAGACCCAGTACTTC. Its protein is CASSVGLAGSEETQYF.

This clonotype was seen repeatedly, ten times or more. V is TRBV27 and J is TRBJ2-7; 8 positions agree with TRBD2. Germline loops: CDR1 MNHEY, CDR2 SMNVEV (reference sequence). The CDR3 runs to 16 residues. The junction had 15 bases not matched to a gene; V was cut back by 4 bases and J by 7 bases. The CDR3 DNA reads TGTGCCAGCAGTTATCAAAGAGCGGGGGCAGGTGCGGAGCAGTACTTC. This codes for CASSYQRAGAGAEQYF.

The table lists this clonotype with a few counts. This chain joins TRBV5-6 and TRBJ2-1, with D uncertain. V shed 0 bases and J shed 7 bases, with 11 bases lying between them. The germline V gene encodes CDR1 SGHDT and CDR2 YYEEEE. CDR3 length: 14 amino acids. CDR3 region: CASSLGLEANEQFF. The CDR3 coding sequence is TGTGCCAGCAGCTTGGGACTCGAAGCTAATGAGCAGTTCTTC.

Relative to its sample, this clonotype is medium-sized (0.01 to 0.1%). The CDR3 loop reads CASSNGEDQPQHF. The CDR3 DNA reads as TGTGCCAGCAGTAACGGGGAGGATCAGCCCCAGCATTTT. The chain recombines TRBV27 with TRBJ1-5; D remains unclear. V was clipped by 5 bases and J by 5 bases, with 10 bases between them. This CDR3 spans 13 amino acids. Per germline, CDR1 MNHEY and CDR2 SMNVEV (reference sequence).

The rearrangement uses TRBV13 and TRBJ2-3; 12 bases align to TRBD2. This CDR3 is built from 17 residues. V gave up 5 bases and J gave up 2 bases; unmatched junction bases: 8. The germline gives CDR1 PRHDT, CDR2 FYEKMQ (reference sequence). This CDR3 is CASSILRLAGDTDTQYF. CDR3 in DNA: TGTGCCAGCAGCATCCTACGACTAGCGGGGGACACAGATACGCAGTATTTT.

The chain couples TRBV6-5 to TRBJ1-1; D unresolved. From germline, CDR1 is MNHEY and CDR2 SVGAGI. The CDR3 spans 17 residues. Deletions cut 0 bases from V and 11 bases from J, with 25 bases between. This CDR3 is CASSYSNLESSEEGAFF. The DNA for the CDR3 is TGTGCCAGCAGTTACTCGAATCTCGAATCCTCGGAGGAGGGCGCTTTCTTT.

The rearrangement uses TRBV10-3 and TRBJ2-1; possibly TRBD1 for D (6 bases). The CDR3 loop spans 14 amino acids. Germline CDR1 and CDR2: ENHRY and SYGVKD. V was cut by 3 bases and J by 8 bases, with 14 bases left in between. For the CDR3, the DNA is TGTGCCATCAGTGATGTGGCAGGGGTCGATGAGCAGTTCTTC. Its translation is CAISDVAGVDEQFF.

This clonotype was found many times. V and J are TRBV24-1 and TRBJ1-5; D call uncertain. The CDR3 consists of 13 residues. The V end lost 3 bases, the J end lost 3 bases, and 5 bases lay between the germline ends. Germline V lookup: CDR1 KGHDR, CDR2 SFDVKD. CDR3 bases: TGTGCCACCAGTGATAAGAACAATCAGCCCCAGCATTTT. Translation gives CATSDKNNQPQHF.

Remarks on this clonotype: A much larger clone is a single base away; this may be a read error. This sequence joins TRBV20-1 and TRBJ2-1; 8 positions agree with TRBD2. The CDR3 is 15 amino acids. CDR1 and CDR2 (germline): DFQATT, SNEGSKA (reference sequence). The CDR3 sequence is CNARDWVAGHNEQFF. In DNA form, the CDR3 reads TGCAATGCTAGAGATTGGGTAGCGGGGCACAATGAGCAGTTCTTC.

This clonotype is medium-sized by share. The V gene is TRBV6-1, the J gene TRBJ1-2; D unclear. Trimming took off 6 bases at V and 2 bases at J, with 10 bases between the two ends. This CDR3 spans 13 amino acids. The germline V gene encodes CDR1 MNHNS and CDR2 SASEGT. The CDR3 loop reads CASSRTLNYGYTF. CDR3 nucleotides: TGTGCCAGCAGCCGGACTCTGAACTATGGCTACACCTTC.

In its sample, this clonotype is medium-sized. The chain carries TRBV11-2 and TRBJ2-1, with 15 bases that match TRBD2. The trim removed 5 bases at V and 12 bases at J, leaving 17 bases unmatched. The V gene's germline CDR1 is SGHAT and CDR2 FQNNGV. This CDR3 spans 18 amino acids. This CDR3 reads CASSHRRTGTSGRRRQFF. CDR3 nucleotides: TGTGCCAGCAGCCATCGCCGGACCGGGACTAGCGGGAGGAGGAGGCAGTTCTTC.

Notes on this clonotype: This could be a read error, since a much larger clone is one nucleotide away. The chain links TRBV7-2 to TRBJ2-5; the D is unclear. CDR3 length: 12 amino acids. Looked up from germline, CDR1 is SGHTA and CDR2 is FQGNSA. The V end lost 8 bases, the J end lost 5 bases, and 12 bases lay between the germline ends. CDR3 DNA sequence: TGTGCCAGCGGCTCGATGAGGGAGACCCAGTACTTC. Encoded protein: CASGSMRETQYF.

This clonotype is medium-sized within its sample. The chain uses TRBV2 and TRBJ2-3, with 8 bases aligning to TRBD2. In germline, CDR1 is SNHLY, CDR2 FYNNEI. The CDR3 is made up of 14 amino acids. The ends lost 9 bases at V and 2 bases at J; junction bases unmatched: 7. CDR3 nucleotide sequence: TGTGCCAGATTAGCGGGGCCCGACACAGATACGCAGTATTTT. This sequence encodes CARLAGPDTDTQYF.

Within the sample, this clonotype is medium-sized. V usage is TRBV7-9 and J usage is TRBJ2-7; D might be TRBD1 or TRBD2, each matching 5 bases. Germline V lookup: CDR1 SEHNR, CDR2 FQNEAQ (reference sequence). The V gene lost 1 base and the J gene lost 5 bases, with 15 bases spanning the gap. The CDR3 spans 15 residues. The CDR3 nucleotides are TGTGCCAGCAGCTTAGGGGGGAGTCGGGGCGACGAGCAGTACTTC. Amino acid sequence: CASSLGGSRGDEQYF.

In this sample, this clonotype is medium-sized. V usage is TRBV11-2 and J usage is TRBJ2-1; TRBD2 might be the D (5 bases). The CDR3 sequence is 13 residues long. Germline V lookup: CDR1 SGHAT, CDR2 FQNNGV. V lost 5 bases and J lost 9, with 14 bases in between. The CDR3 nucleotides read TGTGCCAGCAGCCGGAGGACCAGCCGTGAGCAGTTCTTC. Translating gives CASSRRTSREQFF.

This clonotype is deemed medium-sized (0.01 to 0.1%). J is TRBJ2-1 and V is TRBV6-1; 11 nucleotides align to TRBD2. The CDR3 runs 15 residues. The V and J ends lost 6 bases and 7 bases, in that order; junction bases with no gene match: 8. The germline gives CDR1 MNHNS, CDR2 SASEGT. The CDR3 coding sequence is TGTGCCAGCAGGGCACTAGCGGGAGCTGCGAATGAGCAGTTCTTC. It codes for CASRALAGAANEQFF.

This clonotype is medium-sized (0.01 to 0.1%) by share. V and J are TRBV4-2 and TRBJ2-1; 11 nucleotides line up with TRBD2. The CDR3 spans 17 residues. The germline V gene has CDR1 LGHNA and CDR2 YNFKEQ. V shed 1 base, J shed 9 bases, and the junction held 11 bases outside the gene matches. This CDR3 reads CASSQGILAGEHAEQFF. The CDR3 nucleotides read TGTGCCAGCAGCCAAGGGATACTAGCGGGAGAGCACGCTGAGCAGTTCTTC.

This clonotype was found a few times. The rearrangement links TRBV6-5 to TRBJ1-4; D ambiguous. CDR3 length: 16 residues. The V and J ends lost 4 bases and 0 bases respectively, with 12 bases between them. The V gene's germline CDR1 is MNHEY and CDR2 SVGAGI. The CDR3 loop is CASSSPRRATNEKLFF. Here the CDR3 DNA reads TGTGCCAGCAGTTCCCCCCGAAGGGCAACTAATGAAAAACTGTTTTTT.

This clonotype was detected many times. The chain uses TRBV12-3 or TRBV12-4 and TRBJ1-2; maybe TRBD1 (5 bases). The CDR3 has 14 amino acids. V lost 3 bases to trimming and J lost 2 bases, with 10 bases between them. CDR3 loop: CASSFSWDNYGYTF. The CDR3, as DNA: TGTGCCAGCAGTTTCTCTTGGGACAACTATGGCTACACCTTC.

J is TRBJ1-2 and V is TRBV29-1, with D unresolved. Germline V CDR1 and CDR2: SQVTM, ANQGSEA. V lost 4 bases to trimming and J lost 1 base, with 13 bases between them. CDR3 length: 14 residues. CDR3 nucleotide sequence: TGCAGCGTTGTATCGGGCGGGGTTAACTATGGCTACACCTTC. It translates to CSVVSGGVNYGYTF.

Within the sample, this clonotype is medium-sized. The chain is built from TRBV13 and TRBJ1-5; D remains ambiguous. The CDR3 has 17 residues. With 4 bases removed from V and 0 bases from J, the gap between germline ends came to 16 bases. The germline V gene has CDR1 PRHDT and CDR2 FYEKMQ (reference sequence). CDR3 region: CASSSRGGIYSNQPQHF. The CDR3 DNA sequence: TGTGCCAGCAGCTCTCGGGGAGGAATCTATAGCAATCAGCCCCAGCATTTT.

By frequency in the sample, this clonotype is medium-sized (0.01 to 0.1%). The genes are TRBV3-1 and TRBJ1-5; D unclear. Trimming shortened V by 0 bases and J by 6 bases, and 6 bases separated the two germline ends. The length of the CDR3 is 13 residues. The germline V gene has CDR1 LGHDT and CDR2 YNNKEL (reference sequence). The CDR3 reads CASSQDFAQPQHF. The CDR3 DNA sequence: TGTGCCAGCAGCCAAGATTTTGCTCAGCCCCAGCATTTT.

This clonotype is medium-sized in the sample. The chain employs TRBV24-1 and TRBJ2-1; maybe TRBD2 (6 bases). The CDR3 totals 15 residues. V was cut by 6 bases and J by 0 bases, with 11 bases left in between. Germline V CDR1 and CDR2: KGHDR, SFDVKD. DNA of the CDR3: TGTGCCACCAGTCCGCGGGGCAGCTCCTACAATGAGCAGTTCTTC. Translation: CATSPRGSSYNEQFF.

This clonotype has more than one count but fewer than ten. This chain uses TRBV6-2 or TRBV6-3 with TRBJ2-1; 11 bases are a match to TRBD2. The CDR3 is 20 residues long. J gave up 10 bases and V 5 bases, and 25 bases lay outside the gene matches. The germline V gene has CDR1 MNHEY and CDR2 SVGEGT. The DNA for the CDR3 is TGTGCCAGCAGTAACCTCCCAGGGACTAGCGGAGTTACTTTCACGGGCGAGCAGTTCTTC. It translates to CASSNLPGTSGVTFTGEQFF.

This clonotype is medium-sized by share. This chain joins TRBV3-1 and TRBJ2-2; no definite D call. This CDR3 contains 14 residues. Germline V gene lookup returns CDR1 LGHDT and CDR2 YNNKEL (reference sequence). Trimming removed 1 base at V and 0 bases at J, with 3 bases between. CDR3 amino acids: CASSQAANTGELFF. CDR3 sequence (DNA): TGTGCCAGCAGCCAAGCTGCGAACACCGGGGAGCTGTTTTTT.

In its sample, this clonotype ranks as medium-sized. V gene TRBV2 combines with J gene TRBJ2-3, with TRBD2 as a possible D gene (6 bases). With 3 bases removed from V and 4 bases from J, the gap between germline ends came to 17 bases. This CDR3 region has 16 residues. The germline V gene encodes CDR1 SNHLY and CDR2 FYNNEI. CDR3 protein: CASSEGLNLWSDTQYF. The DNA for the CDR3 is TGTGCCAGCAGTGAGGGACTCAACTTATGGTCAGATACGCAGTATTTT.